This is a list of T cell receptor beta chains from one sample in a study of T cell responses to AZD1222 COVID-19 vaccine. Assay used: immunoSEQ multiplex PCR; TCRdb lists only in-frame clones, some missing. The table includes around 160,000 clones, around 94% detected once. The sequenced sample was peripheral blood, obtained on day 0 of AZD1222 vaccination. The receptors originated from an adult in good health. The CDR3 runs from the conserved cysteine through the conserved F or W. Each record gives: CDR3 length, D gene, V gene, clone size, J gene, CDR3 DNA, CDR3 protein. The D gene is left open where the match is weak. Rows give clone size only sometimes, using once, few, many, or a class for an expanded clone.

cdr3_length: 13; d_call: .; v_call: TRBV6-2/TRBV6-3; clone_size: .; j_call: TRBJ1-1; cdr3_nt: TGTGCCAGCAGTTATCAGGGATACACTGAAGCTTTCTTT; cdr3_aa: CASSYQGYTEAFF
cdr3_length: 15; d_call: .; v_call: TRBV15; clone_size: .; j_call: TRBJ1-1; cdr3_nt: TGTGCCACCAGCAGAGACAGGGGAGGAAACACTGAAGCTTTCTTT; cdr3_aa: CATSRDRGGNTEAFF
cdr3_length: 16; d_call: .; v_call: TRBV3-1/TRBV3-2; clone_size: once; j_call: TRBJ1-2; cdr3_nt: TGTGCCAGCAGCCAAGGGGATGGGCGTTTCGGCTATGGCTACACCTTC; cdr3_aa: CASSQGDGRFGYGYTF
cdr3_length: 14; d_call: .; v_call: TRBV19; clone_size: .; j_call: TRBJ1-1; cdr3_nt: TGTGCCAGTAGGGCTGGGACGGGGAACACTGAAGCTTTCTTT; cdr3_aa: CASRAGTGNTEAFF
cdr3_length: 18; d_call: .; v_call: TRBV3-1/TRBV3-2; clone_size: .; j_call: TRBJ2-1; cdr3_nt: TGTGCCAGCAGCCAGTGGAGGCCAACGGACCGGAGGGATATTGAGCAGTTCTTC; cdr3_aa: CASSQWRPTDRRDIEQFF
cdr3_length: 12; d_call: .; v_call: TRBV6-5; clone_size: .; j_call: TRBJ2-1; cdr3_nt: TGTGCCAGCAGGGGACCGGACAATGAGCAGTTCTTC; cdr3_aa: CASRGPDNEQFF
cdr3_length: 14; d_call: .; v_call: TRBV3-1/TRBV3-2; clone_size: .; j_call: TRBJ1-2; cdr3_nt: TGTGCCAGCAGCCCCTCAGGGAGGGACTATGGCTACACCTTC; cdr3_aa: CASSPSGRDYGYTF
cdr3_length: 15; d_call: .; v_call: TRBV11-2; clone_size: .; j_call: TRBJ2-2; cdr3_nt: TGTGCCAGCAGCCCAATAAGCGGATGGGGCGGGGAGCTGTTTTTT; cdr3_aa: CASSPISGWGGELFF
cdr3_length: 12; d_call: .; v_call: TRBV28; clone_size: once; j_call: TRBJ1-4; cdr3_nt: TGTGCCAGCAGTGCGGGACTTGAAAAACTGTTTTTT; cdr3_aa: CASSAGLEKLFF
cdr3_length: 15; d_call: .; v_call: TRBV3-1/TRBV3-2; clone_size: .; j_call: TRBJ1-2; cdr3_nt: TGTGCCAGCAGCCCAGGTCCGGGACTCTTCTATGGCTACACCTTC; cdr3_aa: CASSPGPGLFYGYTF
cdr3_length: 15; d_call: TRBD1; v_call: TRBV5-4; clone_size: .; j_call: TRBJ1-2; cdr3_nt: TGTGCCAGCAGCTTGGGACAGGGTACTAACTATGGCTACACCTTC; cdr3_aa: CASSLGQGTNYGYTF
cdr3_length: 15; d_call: .; v_call: TRBV6-5; clone_size: .; j_call: TRBJ2-7; cdr3_nt: TGTGCCAGCAGGGAGGGGACGTTTAGCTCCTACGAGCAGTACTTC; cdr3_aa: CASREGTFSSYEQYF
cdr3_length: 14; d_call: .; v_call: TRBV5-5; clone_size: .; j_call: TRBJ2-7; cdr3_nt: TGTGCCAGCAGCTTGACGCGCGGCGCATACGAGCAGTACTTC; cdr3_aa: CASSLTRGAYEQYF
cdr3_length: 14; d_call: TRBD1; v_call: TRBV5-1; clone_size: .; j_call: TRBJ1-1; cdr3_nt: TGCGCCAGCAGCGCGGACAGGGGGCTGCTCGAAGCTTTCTTT; cdr3_aa: CASSADRGLLEAFF
cdr3_length: 15; d_call: .; v_call: TRBV6-4; clone_size: .; j_call: TRBJ2-1; cdr3_nt: TGTGCCAGCAGTGACTCTAGAAAGGCCGGGAATGAGCAGTTCTTC; cdr3_aa: CASSDSRKAGNEQFF
cdr3_length: 14; d_call: .; v_call: TRBV28; clone_size: .; j_call: TRBJ1-3; cdr3_nt: TGTGCCAGCAGTTTACGGGGGATTAGTAACACCATATATTTT; cdr3_aa: CASSLRGISNTIYF
cdr3_length: 15; d_call: .; v_call: TRBV7-9; clone_size: .; j_call: TRBJ2-1; cdr3_nt: TGTGCCAGCAGCTTAAGGGGCGGTCGGAGGGACGAGCAGTTCTTC; cdr3_aa: CASSLRGGRRDEQFF
cdr3_length: 14; d_call: .; v_call: TRBV27; clone_size: .; j_call: TRBJ2-3; cdr3_nt: TGTGCCAGCAGTTTCTTCGGGAGCACAGATACGCAGTATTTT; cdr3_aa: CASSFFGSTDTQYF
cdr3_length: 14; d_call: .; v_call: TRBV6-5; clone_size: .; j_call: TRBJ1-5; cdr3_nt: TGTGCCAGCAGTTACTCGATCGGAACGCAGCCCCAGCATTTT; cdr3_aa: CASSYSIGTQPQHF
cdr3_length: 16; d_call: .; v_call: TRBV7-8; clone_size: .; j_call: TRBJ1-5; cdr3_nt: TGTGCCAGCAGCACCTCTGGCGGGAGTAGCAATCAGCCCCAGCATTTT; cdr3_aa: CASSTSGGSSNQPQHF
cdr3_length: 11; d_call: .; v_call: TRBV6-5; clone_size: .; j_call: TRBJ2-7; cdr3_nt: TGTGCCAGCAGGGGGGGTTACGAGCAGTACTTC; cdr3_aa: CASRGGYEQYF
cdr3_length: 16; d_call: .; v_call: TRBV27; clone_size: once; j_call: TRBJ1-5; cdr3_nt: TGTGCCAGCAGTTTAGGAGGCTTCGGGGGCAATCAGCCCCAGCATTTT; cdr3_aa: CASSLGGFGGNQPQHF
cdr3_length: 18; d_call: .; v_call: TRBV9; clone_size: .; j_call: TRBJ1-5; cdr3_nt: TGTGCCAGCGGGGAAGGGTCGAGCGACACGCTCGAGAATCAGCCCCAGCATTTT; cdr3_aa: CASGEGSSDTLENQPQHF
cdr3_length: 15; d_call: TRBD1; v_call: TRBV19; clone_size: .; j_call: TRBJ2-6; cdr3_nt: TGTGCCAGTAGGGAAGGACAGGCTGGGGCCAACGTCCTGACTTTC; cdr3_aa: CASREGQAGANVLTF
cdr3_length: 15; d_call: .; v_call: TRBV18; clone_size: .; j_call: TRBJ2-2; cdr3_nt: TGTGCCAGCTCACCACCTACGTACAGGCCCGGGGAGCTGTTTTTT; cdr3_aa: CASSPPTYRPGELFF
cdr3_length: 12; d_call: .; v_call: TRBV5-1; clone_size: .; j_call: TRBJ2-7; cdr3_nt: TGCGCCAGCAGCCTAACTACCTACGAGCAGTACTTC; cdr3_aa: CASSLTTYEQYF
cdr3_length: 13; d_call: .; v_call: TRBV19; clone_size: once; j_call: TRBJ1-1; cdr3_nt: TGTGCCAGTGGAGAACGCCGGGGCACTGAAGCTTTCTTT; cdr3_aa: CASGERRGTEAFF
cdr3_length: 14; d_call: .; v_call: TRBV11-2; clone_size: .; j_call: TRBJ2-7; cdr3_nt: TGTGCCAGCAGCTTAGATAACAGGTTCTACGAGCAGTACTTC; cdr3_aa: CASSLDNRFYEQYF
cdr3_length: 14; d_call: .; v_call: TRBV27; clone_size: .; j_call: TRBJ1-3; cdr3_nt: TGTGCCAGCAGTTTGCGGGCTACTGGAAACACCATATATTTT; cdr3_aa: CASSLRATGNTIYF
cdr3_length: 17; d_call: TRBD1; v_call: TRBV5-1; clone_size: .; j_call: TRBJ2-7; cdr3_nt: TGCGCCAGCAGCCAGGGACAGGGCATGAGTAGAGCCTACGAGCAGTACTTC; cdr3_aa: CASSQGQGMSRAYEQYF
cdr3_length: 15; d_call: TRBD1; v_call: TRBV5-8; clone_size: .; j_call: TRBJ1-4; cdr3_nt: TGTGCCAGCAGCCTGGCGGGACAGGAGTGGGAAAAACTGTTTTTT; cdr3_aa: CASSLAGQEWEKLFF